This T cell receptor (beta chain) stems from a study of blood T cell repertoires in COVID-19 (dated by TCRdb to about 2020). For context, the study as a whole: Samples covering the acute and convalescent phases of COVID-19 were provided by collaborators in the United States, Italy and Spain. The prospective study material was composed of cDNA or gDNA derived from T cells, B-cell-depleted T cells, or PBMCs. A freely available public database, intended as a resource for researchers studying the immune response to SARS-CoV-2, is where the repertoires were released. Nearly every sample came with metadata listing a de-identified subject ID, COVID-19 status, age in years and sex. Subjects who had been exposed to COVID-19, were actively infected with it, or had recovered from it provided the deeply sampled blood TCRbeta repertoires that made up the dataset. Where HLA class I and class II types were available, the types were taken from metadata supplied by the sample provider, not from assay-based typing. Samples were obtained from the ongoing ImmuneRACE study (first 160 participants) and from 1,254 subjects provided by 6 global collaborators. The study at large found these results: The amount of clinical and demographic metadata varied by source and participant and was provided uncurated.

TCRbeta CDR3 regions were amplified from genomic DNA using the immunoSEQ Assay, a bias-controlled multiplex PCR. The source study handled its data this way. The number of nucleated cells in each sample was estimated by amplification of reference gene primers within the assay. Sequence reads were collapsed and filtered to measure the absolute abundance of every unique TCRbeta CDR3 rearrangement. For each sample, productive Simpson clonality was calculated as the square root of Simpson's diversity index over productive rearrangements. TCRdb limited this immuneACCESS table to in-frame rearrangements with V and J called. A share of clones is missing; checked studies link under half to unresolved V genes, and the rest is unexplained. V and J calls and clone size are given by that table; D and trimming were obtained from the DNA. This sample lists about 260,000 clones; roughly four fifths were detected once. The ten largest clones take up roughly 4% of the sample.

V ends up 4 bases short and J 12 bases short, with an unmatched junction base count of 9. Its CDR3 holds 13 amino acids, cysteine through phenylalanine. Only the CDR3 DNA is retained, 39 bases long and in frame from the first base. In the germline V gene, CDR1 corresponds to MNHEY and CDR2 to SVGAGI. Participants in the prospective study were enrolled through a virtual design, were aged 18 to 89 years, and lived in 24 United States geographic areas. To assign participants to cohorts, the prospective study relied on clinical history that participants themselves reported in a screening survey and a study questionnaire. In the prospective study, mobile phlebotomists collected whole blood, serum and a nasopharyngeal or oropharyngeal swab from each participant. Prospective study participants could optionally give additional blood draws and questionnaires over an approximately two-month period. Before DNA extraction, blood samples from the prospective study were shipped at room temperature or frozen.

As to this clone: The antigen it binds to is not known. Base qualities are not recorded, but no much larger clone differs from it by a single base.

The sequence was collected from a man under 40 with acute COVID-19. This sequence uses TRBV6-5 and TRBJ2-1; 7 nucleotides in the junction match TRBD2. The sequenced material came from PBMCs or T cells enriched from blood (not recorded which). CDR3 loop: CASSFLIGEGQFF. The DNA is TGTGCCAGCAGTTTCCTGATTGGGGAGGGGCAGTTCTTC.